Below are 7 T cell receptor beta chains sequenced from a single sample in a study of tumor-infiltrating lymphocytes in primary liver carcinoma. TCR beta cDNA was prepared out of about 530 ng total RNA by means of a constant-region primer. For TCR beta, libraries were produced by three nested multiplex PCR rounds using slightly modified ARM-PCR. In the first two PCR rounds, TRBV1-TRBV30 forward primers were paired with a C-beta reverse primer, and each round lasted 10 cycles. TCRdb re-derived calls from the multiplex PCR reads in MiXCR, one entry per CDR3 protein. Of about 210,000 distinct CDR3 sequences in the sample, around 81% are singletons; the top ten hold roughly 20%. Joint extraction of RNA and DNA used about 17-30 mg of bulk tissue that was unsorted. Sequencing was performed on tumor tissue from primary liver carcinoma. The receptor set was obtained from a man aged 40-55 years with primary liver carcinoma and hepatitis B virus infection.

This chain joins TRBV5-1 and TRBJ2-7, with TRBD1 identical over 8 bases. Losses at the gene ends were 6 bases for V and 10 bases for J; bases not matched to a gene: 15. This CDR3 contains 14 residues. Germline CDR1 is SGHRS and CDR2 is YFSETQ. The CDR3 DNA reads TGCGCCAGCATCCAGGGACAGGTGCATGATGAACAGTACTTC. Its protein product is CASIQGQVHDEQYF.

On this clonotype itself: Since the CDR3 does not end with the conserved phenylalanine or tryptophan, this likely comes from a read error. J is TRBJ1-1 and V is TRBV12-3 or TRBV12-4; D is unclear. The V and J ends lost 6 bases and 0 bases respectively, with 23 bases between them. There are 18 residues in the CDR3. Here the CDR3 reads CASSPDSLAQWMNTEAFL. As DNA, the CDR3 is TGTGCCAGCAGCCCTGACTCACTAGCCCAGTGGATGAACACTGAAGCTTTCTTA.

The J gene is TRBJ1-5, the V gene TRBV12-3 or TRBV12-4, with a possible D match to TRBD1 (5 bases). The CDR3 covers 13 residues. The V and J ends lost 5 bases and 9 bases respectively, with 14 bases between them. The CDR3 nucleotides read TGTGCCAGCAGTACGAGGAGTAGGGGGCCCCAGCATTTT. Protein sequence: CASSTRSRGPQHF.

Worth noting for this clonotype: The junction shows a germline mismatch at one end, possibly a read error. J is TRBJ2-1 and V is TRBV5-1; D unresolved. CDR3 size: 15 residues. Germline CDR1 is SGHRS and CDR2 is YFSETQ. The CDR3 reads CPSSLVGEPYNEQFF. The CDR3 region has the DNA TGCCCCAGCAGCTTGGTTGGGGAACCCTACAATGAGCAGTTCTTC.

In regard to this clonotype: A much more abundant neighbour one base away suggests this may be a read error. This chain connects TRBV28 to TRBJ1-2; 9 bases agree with TRBD1. V gave up 1 base and J gave up 10 bases; unmatched junction bases: 16. In germline, CDR1 is MDHEN, CDR2 SYDVKM. The CDR3 consists of 17 residues. The DNA of the CDR3 is TGTGCCAGCAGTTTATCATACTCTCTGGGACAGGGCAATGACTACACCTTC. This codes for CASSLSYSLGQGNDYTF.

A word on this clonotype: It is likely a read error, because the conserved phenylalanine at the end of the CDR3 is missing. The chain has TRBV6-2 or TRBV6-3 and TRBJ2-2; 8 bases agree with TRBD2. CDR3 size: 15 residues. Germline V gene lookup returns CDR1 MNHEY and CDR2 SVGEGT. The ends lost 7 bases at V and 6 bases at J; junction bases unmatched: 10. The CDR3 loop is CASTVLAARAGELFV. For the CDR3, the DNA is TGTGCCAGCACCGTACTAGCGGCGAGGGCCGGGGAGCTGTTTGTA.

Many counts were recorded for this clonotype. The V and J genes are TRBV6-5 and TRBJ1-1, with 9 bases that match TRBD1. The J segment lost 7 bases and the V segment lost 6 bases, leaving 9 bases of the junction unmatched. The CDR3 runs to 14 residues. Germline lookup yields CDR1 MNHEY and CDR2 SVGAGI. The CDR3 is CASRLGQGPGEAFF. In nucleotides, the CDR3 is TGTGCCAGCAGGTTAGGACAGGGGCCGGGTGAAGCTTTCTTT.